This T cell receptor (beta chain) was sequenced for a study of T cells expressing NK-cell markers. Study in general: Sorted CD3+CD56+NKG2C+, CD3+CD56+NKG2C- and CD3+CD56-NKG2C+ T cells provided the TCR beta repertoires. Whole-study findings and limits: Of CD8+ T cells, 1.0-7.0% belonged to dominant NKG2C+ clonotypes in five to seven donors.

The CDR3 is 14 residues long. The germline V gene has CDR1 DFQATT and CDR2 SNEGSKA (reference sequence). As for this clonotype: The antigen is unknown.

Template switching by 5'RACE with UMIs generated the TCR beta cDNA. TCRdb re-called the 5' RACE reads; every CDR3 protein appears as one record, without DNA. This sample contains around 100,000 distinct CDR3 sequences. The sequencing input was blood T cells: a sorted CD56 or NKG2C T cell subset, CD4+ or CD8+ T cells, or bulk PBMC T cells (not recorded which). The source is a woman aged 18 to 75 in good health. The J gene is TRBJ2-2, the V gene TRBV20-1; without DNA, the TCRdb call of TRBD1 cannot be checked. The CDR3 sequence: CSARGGKYTGELFF.